Below, one T cell receptor (beta chain) is given with its context. Its antigen is still unknown. Within one base of it there is no much larger clone, and no base qualities were kept. Library preparation was by 5' RACE. The instrument was an Illumina HiSeq 2500. The second PCR ran for about 7 to 11 cycles and used a J-beta primer mix along with a sample-barcoded 5' primer. A unique molecular identifier was introduced onto each TCR beta cDNA molecule by a template-switch 5' adaptor carrying 12 random nucleotides. Each sample yielded at least 2.5 million CDR3-containing paired-end reads. The Mint cDNA synthesis kit, primed by a TRBC-specific oligonucleotide, was used to synthesize first-strand cDNA from all RNA. Following uracil-DNA glycosylase treatment, all cDNA underwent a first 18-cycle PCR with the universal primers M1SS and BC2_uni_R. In the paper's pipeline: For normalization, 1 million high-quality reads were randomly selected from each sample, with every read carrying a distinct molecular identifier. Reads sharing molecular identifiers were discarded rather than binned into consensus sequences. MiTCR, set to a Q25 quality threshold and the strictest error-elimination algorithm, was used for CDR3 identification, clonotype clustering and error correction. A nonparametric unseen species model using Euler transformation provided a lower-bound estimate of total TCR beta diversity. TCRdb trimmed public reads at Q25 via fastp, called clones via MiXCR and kept in-frame beta chains. All rows with the same CDR3 protein become a single entry with the most common DNA and genes. TCRdb's processing, not the study's, gives the V and J calls here. In this sample the table shows about 640,000 distinct CDR3 sequences, roughly 53% of which occur a single time. The top ten hold 30% to 40% of the sample.

The donors were a few dozen Caucasian individuals from Russia, aged 6 to 90 years, who were systemically healthy. Each donor gave 8.5 to 10 milliliters of peripheral blood, collected into EDTA-treated Vacutainer tubes. Ficoll-Paque density-gradient centrifugation was used to isolate PBMCs, with at least 7 million per sample. Trizol reagent was used to extract total RNA from the PBMCs, yielding at least 6 micrograms per sample. For every donor, an aliquot of PBMCs went through flow cytometry to measure the percentages of naive CD45RAhigh/CD27high T cells. This entry is derived from a study of blood T cells in healthy people across ages (dated by TCRdb to between 2014 and 2017). Some background on the complete study: In model experiments, template switching captured about one uniquely barcoded TCR beta cDNA molecule for every two T cells. Using deep sequencing normalized with unique cDNA molecular identifiers, the study measured how TCR beta repertoire diversity changes with age. Donors were grouped into four age groups: young (average approximately 16 years), middle-aged (39), aged (approximately 67) and long-lived (around 80). To avoid experimental bias, donors of different ages were randomly spread across the sequencing lanes. The study analyzed two additional independent replicas of 1 million unique cDNA reads from the same blood draw for two donors, one aged 18 to 30 and one aged 80 or older.

From the cysteine up to the phenylalanine, the CDR3 has a length of 16 residues. Just CDR3 DNA is preserved here, 48 bases in frame from base 1. The germline V gene (reference sequence) sets CDR1 to LGHDT and CDR2 to YNNKEL. General findings and caveats noted by the study authors: Compared with the aged group, the long-lived group had more naive CD4+ T cells, fewer expanded clones and increased TCR diversity, a pattern suggesting age selection. The CMV infection status of donors was not known, potentially confounding age-related changes in expanded clonotypes. A strong correlation was found between observed TCR beta diversity and the percentage of naive T cells measured by flow cytometry. As age increased, observed TCR beta diversity per million T cells dropped in a roughly linear way, and a significant reduction was already evident by age approximately 40. Total diversity estimates from one million sequenced T cells were considered lower bounds and underestimates. Since profiling was done on bulk unsorted PBMCs, naive and antigen-experienced compartments could not be conclusively compared.

The sequencing sample was made of blood. The chain was built from TRBV3-1 and TRBJ2-7; 9 middle bases align to TRBD2. Matching the DNA end better, TRBJ2-5 makes the J call doubtful. This TCR came from a man aged 60 to 69 in good health. The CDR3 has the sequence CASSQPFSGGRGTQYF. Here is the DNA: TGTGCCAGCAGCCAGCCCTTTAGCGGGGGAAGGGGGACCCAGTACTTC.